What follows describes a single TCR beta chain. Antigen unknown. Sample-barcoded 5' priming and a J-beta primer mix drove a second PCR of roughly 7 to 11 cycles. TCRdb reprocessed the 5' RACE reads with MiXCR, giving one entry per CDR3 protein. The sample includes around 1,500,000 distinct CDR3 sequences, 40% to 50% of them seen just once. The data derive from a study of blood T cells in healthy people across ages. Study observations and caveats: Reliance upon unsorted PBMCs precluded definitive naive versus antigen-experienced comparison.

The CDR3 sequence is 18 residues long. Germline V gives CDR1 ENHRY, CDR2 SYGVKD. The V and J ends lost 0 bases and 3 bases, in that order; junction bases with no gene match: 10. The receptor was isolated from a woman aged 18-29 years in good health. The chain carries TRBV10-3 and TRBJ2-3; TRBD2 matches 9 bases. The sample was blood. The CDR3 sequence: CAISESIVLAGGTDTQYF. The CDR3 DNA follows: TGTGCCATCAGTGAGTCAATCGTACTAGCGGGTGGGACAGATACGCAGTATTTT.